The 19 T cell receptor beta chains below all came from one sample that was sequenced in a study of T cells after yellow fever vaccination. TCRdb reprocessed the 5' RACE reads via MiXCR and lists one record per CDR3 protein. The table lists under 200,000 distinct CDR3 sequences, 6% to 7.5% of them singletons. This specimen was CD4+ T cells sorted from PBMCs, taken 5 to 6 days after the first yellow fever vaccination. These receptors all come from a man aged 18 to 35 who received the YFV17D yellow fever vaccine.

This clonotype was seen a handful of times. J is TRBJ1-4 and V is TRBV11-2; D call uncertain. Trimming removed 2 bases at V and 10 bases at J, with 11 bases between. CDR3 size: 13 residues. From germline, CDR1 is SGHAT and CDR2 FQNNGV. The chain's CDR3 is CASSLQDLGKLFF. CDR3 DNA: TGTGCCAGCAGCTTACAGGACCTAGGAAAACTGTTTTTT.

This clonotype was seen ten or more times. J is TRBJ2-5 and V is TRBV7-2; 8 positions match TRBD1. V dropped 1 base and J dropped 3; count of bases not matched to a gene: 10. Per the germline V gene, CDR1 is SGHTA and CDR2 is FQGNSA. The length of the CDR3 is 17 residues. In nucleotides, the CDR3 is TGTGCCAGCAGCTTAGTAAGTGGAGGACAGGGTGAAGAGACCCAGTACTTC. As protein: CASSLVSGGQGEETQYF.

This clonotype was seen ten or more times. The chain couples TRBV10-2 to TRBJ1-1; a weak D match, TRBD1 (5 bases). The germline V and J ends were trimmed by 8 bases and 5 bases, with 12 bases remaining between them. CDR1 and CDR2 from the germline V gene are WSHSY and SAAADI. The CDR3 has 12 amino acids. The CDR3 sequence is CASSGTQTEAFF. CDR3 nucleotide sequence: TGCGCCAGCTCCGGGACCCAGACTGAAGCTTTCTTT.

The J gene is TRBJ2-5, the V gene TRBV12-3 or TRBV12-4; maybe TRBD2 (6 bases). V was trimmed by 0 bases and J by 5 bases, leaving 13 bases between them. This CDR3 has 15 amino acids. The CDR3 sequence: CASSLAGSLAETQYF. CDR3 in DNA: TGTGCCAGCAGTTTAGCTGGATCTCTAGCGGAGACCCAGTACTTC.

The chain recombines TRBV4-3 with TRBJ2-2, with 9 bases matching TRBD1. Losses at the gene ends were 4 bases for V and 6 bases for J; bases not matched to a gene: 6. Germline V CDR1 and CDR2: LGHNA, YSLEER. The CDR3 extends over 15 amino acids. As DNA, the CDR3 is TGCGCCAGCAGCCGGCTACAGGGGGCGTCCGGGGAGCTGTTTTTT. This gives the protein CASSRLQGASGELFF.

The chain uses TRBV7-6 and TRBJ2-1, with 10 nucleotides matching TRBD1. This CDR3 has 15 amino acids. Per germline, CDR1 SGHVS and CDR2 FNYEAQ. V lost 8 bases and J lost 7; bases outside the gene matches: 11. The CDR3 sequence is CASAPRQGARNEQFF. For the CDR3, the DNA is TGTGCCAGCGCCCCGCGACAGGGGGCGAGAAATGAGCAGTTCTTC. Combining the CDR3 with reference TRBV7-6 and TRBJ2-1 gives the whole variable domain GAGVSQSPRYKVTKRGQDVALRCDPISGHVSLYWYRQALGQGPEFLTYFNYEAQQDKSGLPNDRFSAERPEGSISTLTIQRTEQRDSAMYRCASAPRQGARNEQFFGPGTRLTVL.

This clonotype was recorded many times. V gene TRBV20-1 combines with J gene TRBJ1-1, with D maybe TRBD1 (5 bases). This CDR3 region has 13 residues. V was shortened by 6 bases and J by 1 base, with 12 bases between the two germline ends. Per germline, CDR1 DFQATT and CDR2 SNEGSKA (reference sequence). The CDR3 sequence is CSATDTPNTEAFF. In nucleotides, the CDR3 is TGCAGTGCCACGGACACTCCGAACACTGAAGCTTTCTTT.

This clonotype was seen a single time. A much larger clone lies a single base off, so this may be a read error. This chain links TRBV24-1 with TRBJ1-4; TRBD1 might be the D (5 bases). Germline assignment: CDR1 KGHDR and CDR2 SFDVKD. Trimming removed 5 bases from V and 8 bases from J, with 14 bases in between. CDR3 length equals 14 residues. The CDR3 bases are TGTGCCACCAGTGCAAAAGGGGCGGGGGAAAAACTGTTTTTT. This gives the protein CATSAKGAGEKLFF.

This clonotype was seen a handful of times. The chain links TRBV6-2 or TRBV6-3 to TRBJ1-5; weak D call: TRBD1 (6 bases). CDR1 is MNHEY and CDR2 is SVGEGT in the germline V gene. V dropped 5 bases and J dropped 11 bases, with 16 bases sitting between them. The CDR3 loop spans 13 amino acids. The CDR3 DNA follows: TGTGCCAGCAGTCTACAGACAGGCCTGTCCCAGCATTTT. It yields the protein CASSLQTGLSQHF.

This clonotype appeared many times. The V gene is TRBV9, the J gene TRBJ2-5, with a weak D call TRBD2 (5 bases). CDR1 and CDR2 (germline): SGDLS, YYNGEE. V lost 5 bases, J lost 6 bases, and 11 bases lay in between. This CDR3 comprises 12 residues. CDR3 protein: CASSGPGKTQYF. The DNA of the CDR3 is TGTGCCAGCAGTGGGCCGGGGAAGACCCAGTACTTC.

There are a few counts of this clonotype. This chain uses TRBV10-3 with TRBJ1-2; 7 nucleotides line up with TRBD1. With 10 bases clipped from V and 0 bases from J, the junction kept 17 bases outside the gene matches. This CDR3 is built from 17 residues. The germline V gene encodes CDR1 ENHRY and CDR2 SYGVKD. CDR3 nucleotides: TGTGCCACAACCGGGACAGCGAGTTCCATAGCTAACTATGGCTACACCTTC. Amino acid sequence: CATTGTASSIANYGYTF.

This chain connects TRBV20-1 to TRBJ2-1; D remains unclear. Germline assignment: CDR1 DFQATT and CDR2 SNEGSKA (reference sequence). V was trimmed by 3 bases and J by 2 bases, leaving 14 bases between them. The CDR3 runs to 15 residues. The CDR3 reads CSASDPSAPYNEQFF. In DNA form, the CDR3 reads TGCAGTGCTAGTGATCCCAGCGCCCCCTACAATGAGCAGTTCTTC.

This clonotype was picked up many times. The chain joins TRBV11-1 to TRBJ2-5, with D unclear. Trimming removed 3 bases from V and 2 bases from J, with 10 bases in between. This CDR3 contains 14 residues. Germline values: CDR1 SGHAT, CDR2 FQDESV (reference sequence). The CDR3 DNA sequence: TGTGCCAGCAGCTTTTATGGTGGGCAAGAGACCCAGTACTTC. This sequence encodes CASSFYGGQETQYF.

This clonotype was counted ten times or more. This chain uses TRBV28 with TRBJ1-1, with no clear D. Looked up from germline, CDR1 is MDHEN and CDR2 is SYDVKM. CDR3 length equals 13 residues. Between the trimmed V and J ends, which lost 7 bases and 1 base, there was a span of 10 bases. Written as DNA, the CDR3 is TGTGCCAGCAAATCGACTCCGAACACTGAAGCTTTCTTT. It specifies CASKSTPNTEAFF.

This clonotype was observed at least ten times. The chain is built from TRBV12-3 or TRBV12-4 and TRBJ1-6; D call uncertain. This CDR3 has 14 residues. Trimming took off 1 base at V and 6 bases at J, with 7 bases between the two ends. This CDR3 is CASSLGQSNSPLHF. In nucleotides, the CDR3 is TGTGCCAGCAGTTTAGGGCAGAGTAATTCACCCCTCCACTTT.

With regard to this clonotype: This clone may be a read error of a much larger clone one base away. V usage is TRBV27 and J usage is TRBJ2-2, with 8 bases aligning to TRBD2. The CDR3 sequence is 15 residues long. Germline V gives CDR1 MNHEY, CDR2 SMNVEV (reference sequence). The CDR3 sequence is CASSFWRGDTGVLFF. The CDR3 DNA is TGTGCCAGCAGTTTCTGGCGGGGGGACACCGGGGTGCTGTTTTTT.

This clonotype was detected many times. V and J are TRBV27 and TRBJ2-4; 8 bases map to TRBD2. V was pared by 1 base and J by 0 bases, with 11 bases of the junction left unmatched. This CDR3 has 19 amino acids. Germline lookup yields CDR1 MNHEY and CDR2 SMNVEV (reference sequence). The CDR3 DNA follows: TGTGCCAGCAGTTTATTCGGGCGAGCGGGGGCCGGAGCCAAAAACATTCAGTACTTC. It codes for CASSLFGRAGAGAKNIQYF.

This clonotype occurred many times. CDR3 nucleotides: TGTGCCAGCAGCCAAAGGCGGGGCCGTAATTACAATGAGCAGTTCTTC. Residues: CASSQRRGRNYNEQFF. V gene TRBV4-2 combines with J gene TRBJ2-1, with D tentatively TRBD2 (6 bases). Germline V CDR1 and CDR2: LGHNA, YNFKEQ. This CDR3 is built from 16 residues. V lost 2 bases and J 4 bases, leaving 15 bases between the germline ends.

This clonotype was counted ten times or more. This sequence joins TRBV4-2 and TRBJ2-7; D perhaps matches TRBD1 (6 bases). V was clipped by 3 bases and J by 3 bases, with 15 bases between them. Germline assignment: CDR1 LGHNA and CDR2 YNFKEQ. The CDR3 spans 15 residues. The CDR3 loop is CASSQVRTVGYEQYV. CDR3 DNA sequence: TGTGCCAGCAGCCAGGTTCGGACAGTAGGCTACGAGCAGTACGTC.